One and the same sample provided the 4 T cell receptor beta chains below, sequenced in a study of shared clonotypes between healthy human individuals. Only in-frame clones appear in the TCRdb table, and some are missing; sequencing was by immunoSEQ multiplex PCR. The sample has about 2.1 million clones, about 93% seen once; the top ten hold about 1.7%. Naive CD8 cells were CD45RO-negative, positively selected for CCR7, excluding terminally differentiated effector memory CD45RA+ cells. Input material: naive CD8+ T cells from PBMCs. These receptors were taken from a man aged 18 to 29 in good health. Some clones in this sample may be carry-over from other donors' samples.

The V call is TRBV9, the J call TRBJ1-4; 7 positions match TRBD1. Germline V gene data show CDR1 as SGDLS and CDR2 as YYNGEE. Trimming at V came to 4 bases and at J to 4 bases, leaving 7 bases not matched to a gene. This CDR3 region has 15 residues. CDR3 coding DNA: TGTGCCAGCAGCACCCGGACAGGAGATAATGAAAAACTGTTTTTT. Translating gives CASSTRTGDNEKLFF.

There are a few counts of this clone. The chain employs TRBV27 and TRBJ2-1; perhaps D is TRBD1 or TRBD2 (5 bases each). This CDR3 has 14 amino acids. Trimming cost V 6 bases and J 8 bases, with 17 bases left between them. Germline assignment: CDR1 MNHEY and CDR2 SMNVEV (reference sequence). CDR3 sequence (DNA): TGTGCCAGCAGCCCGCGTTCCCGAGGGGATGAGCAGTTCTTC. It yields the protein CASSPRSRGDEQFF.

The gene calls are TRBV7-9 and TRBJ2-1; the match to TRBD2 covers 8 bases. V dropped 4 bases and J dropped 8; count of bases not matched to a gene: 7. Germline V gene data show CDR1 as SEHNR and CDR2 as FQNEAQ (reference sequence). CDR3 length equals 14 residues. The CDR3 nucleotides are TGTGCCAGCAGCTCAAGTGGACTAGCCTATGAGCAGTTCTTC. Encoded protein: CASSSSGLAYEQFF.

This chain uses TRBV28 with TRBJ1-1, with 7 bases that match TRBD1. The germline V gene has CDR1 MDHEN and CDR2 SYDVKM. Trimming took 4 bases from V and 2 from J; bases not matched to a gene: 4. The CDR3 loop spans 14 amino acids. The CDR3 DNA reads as TGTGCCAGCAGTTCCCGGACAGGAAACACTGAAGCTTTCTTT. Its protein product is CASSSRTGNTEAFF.